This entry is about one T cell receptor beta chain. These data come from a study of shared clonotypes between healthy human individuals. Sequencing used immunoSEQ multiplex PCR; TCRdb keeps in-frame clones, though not all of them. Here the sample spans 400,000 to 600,000 clones, around 79% being singletons. With 10 bases removed from V and 0 bases from J, the gap between germline ends came to 16 bases. In germline, CDR1 is MDHEN, CDR2 SYDVKM. CDR3 length equals 15 residues. The chain is built from TRBV28 and TRBJ1-5; TRBD1 is a possible D gene (6 bases). The sequenced sample was PBMCs. This TCR was sampled from a woman between 40 and 55 years old in good health. Some clones in this sample may be carry-over from other donors' samples. Written as DNA, the CDR3 is TGTGCCACCAATATGGGGGCCCCTAGCAATCAGCCCCAGCATTTT. Amino acid sequence: CATNMGAPSNQPQHF.